The 10 T cell receptor beta chains below all came from one sample that was sequenced in a study of blood T cell repertoires in COVID-19 (TCRdb year 2020). Library preparation employed the immunoSEQ multiplex PCR assay. TCRdb obtained this table from immuneACCESS and retained in-frame rearrangements with V and J assigned. These tables miss some clones; where compared with another copy, unresolved V genes account for less than half of the shortfall, and the remainder is unexplained. The sample table holds roughly 130,000 clones, of which roughly four fifths were seen once. 9.7% of the sample is in the top ten clones. Sequencing input: peripheral blood. The receptors were sampled from a middle-aged man with active or convalescent COVID-19.

The chain couples TRBV3-1 (or the pseudogene TRBV3-2) to TRBJ1-2; 10 nucleotides agree with TRBD1. The germline V gene encodes CDR1 LGHDT and CDR2 YNNKEL (reference sequence). The CDR3 contains 11 residues. V lost 3 bases to trimming and J lost 13 bases; unmatched junction nucleotides: 2. The CDR3 region has the DNA TGTGCCAGCAGCCAGACAGGGGGCCTCACCTTC. This encodes CASSQTGGLTF.

The V call is TRBV5-6, the J call TRBJ2-7; possible D gene TRBD2, 6 bases. Germline V CDR1 and CDR2: SGHDT, YYEEEE. This CDR3 has 12 amino acids. V was trimmed by 4 bases and J by 5 bases, leaving 10 bases between them. The CDR3 DNA reads as TGTGCCAGCAGCCCGGGACTCAACGAGCAGTACTTC. It codes for CASSPGLNEQYF.

This chain uses TRBV6-2 or TRBV6-3 with TRBJ1-4; 10 nucleotides line up with TRBD1. Germline V gene lookup returns CDR1 MNHEY and CDR2 SVGEGT. V gave up 4 bases and J gave up 7 bases; unmatched junction bases: 6. This CDR3 is built from 15 residues. The CDR3 region has the DNA TGTGCCAGCAGTTCCGACAGGGGGCCGGGTGAAAAACTGTTTTTT. Its translation: CASSSDRGPGEKLFF.

V and J are TRBV25-1 and TRBJ2-7, with unresolved D. V was trimmed by 7 bases and J by 0 bases, leaving 16 bases between them. The CDR3 covers 15 residues. Germline loops: CDR1 MGHDK, CDR2 SYGVNS. CDR3 sequence (DNA): TGTGCCAGCACCCCAAACGAACTTAGCTCCTACGAGCAGTACTTC. Protein sequence: CASTPNELSSYEQYF.

CDR3 loop: CASSQEGRGYF. Here the CDR3 DNA reads TGTGCCAGCAGTCAAGAGGGGCGCGGGTACTTC. This chain links TRBV2 with TRBJ2-7, with D perhaps TRBD1 or TRBD2 (5 bases each). V was clipped by 5 bases and J by 12 bases, with 14 bases between them. CDR3 size: 11 residues. Per the germline V gene, CDR1 is SNHLY and CDR2 is FYNNEI.

V and J are TRBV9 and TRBJ2-2; TRBD1 matches 8 bases. CDR1 SGDLS and CDR2 YYNGEE come from the germline V gene. V lost 4 bases and J lost 9; bases outside the gene matches: 5. The length of the CDR3 is 13 residues. The CDR3 bases are TGTGCCAGCAGCCCCAGGGGGCAGAGGGAGCTGTTTTTT. Protein sequence: CASSPRGQRELFF.

The rearrangement joins TRBV6-5 to TRBJ2-7, with 13 positions matching TRBD2. This CDR3 spans 15 amino acids. Trimming took 6 bases from V and 7 from J; bases not matched to a gene: 9. From germline, CDR1 is MNHEY and CDR2 SVGAGI. CDR3 in DNA: TGTGCCAGCAGACTTGGGACTAGCGGGGTCCTGGAGCAGTACTTC. The encoded protein is CASRLGTSGVLEQYF.

This clone showed up just once. The chain employs TRBV27 and TRBJ2-5, with D tentatively TRBD1 (6 bases). Germline-derived CDR1 and CDR2 are MNHEY and SMNVEV (reference sequence). The CDR3 runs to 15 residues. V lost 3 bases and J lost 4, with 15 bases in between. This CDR3 reads CASSFLNGQLETQYF. CDR3 sequence (DNA): TGTGCCAGCAGTTTTCTCAACGGACAGCTAGAGACCCAGTACTTC.

The V and J genes are TRBV9 and TRBJ1-4; no clear D gene. The ends were cut back, 2 bases at V and 7 bases at J, with 18 bases in the middle. Germline values: CDR1 SGDLS, CDR2 YYNGEE. This CDR3 region has 16 residues. The CDR3 DNA sequence: TGTGCCAGCAGCGTTGGTTCGACCGCCCGGGGTGAAAAACTGTTTTTT. It specifies CASSVGSTARGEKLFF.

The chain recombines TRBV2 with TRBJ2-5; no definite D call. Germline CDR1 SNHLY, CDR2 FYNNEI. The CDR3 runs 15 residues. V shed 1 base and J shed 0 bases, with 9 bases lying between them. The CDR3, as DNA: TGTGCCAGCAGTGAAGTTGAGGCCGACCAAGAGACCCAGTACTTC. Its protein is CASSEVEADQETQYF.